This is a list of T cell receptor beta chains from one sample in a study of human T cells and chemical hapten exposure. In TCRdb, the RACE reads were re-called with MiXCR into one record per CDR3 protein. The sample shows over 95,000 distinct CDR3 sequences, around 12% of them seen only once. Sequencing used whole blood, obtained in connection with sensitization to the hapten diphenylcyclopropenone (DPC). These TCRs come from a woman aged 40 to 50 with alopecia areata. Some clones in this sample may be carry-over from other donors' samples. Both conserved end residues are part of each CDR3. The order of the fields is D gene, J gene, clone size, V gene, CDR3 protein, CDR3 DNA. D genes are given only for firm matches. Clone size appears in some rows only: once, few, many, or a class for an expanded clone.

.,TRBJ1-1,few,TRBV18,CASSPLETPTSEAFF,TGTGCCAGCTCACCCCTCGAGACTCCGACCTCTGAAGCTTTCTTT
.,TRBJ2-5,few,TRBV7-6,CASSLALESETQYF,TGTGCCAGCAGCTTAGCTTTGGAGTCGGAGACCCAGTACTTC
TRBD2,TRBJ2-5,.,TRBV6-4,CASSVTGGPQETQYF,TGTGCCAGCAGTGTTACGGGAGGGCCCCAAGAGACCCAGTACTTC
.,TRBJ2-2,few,TRBV5-4,CASSPVGINTGELFF,TGTGCCAGCAGCCCCGTTGGCATAAACACCGGGGAGCTGTTTTTT
TRBD2,TRBJ2-3,.,TRBV6-4,CASSDSETSVVTQYF,TGTGCCAGCAGTGACTCGGAGACTAGCGTCGTTACGCAGTATTTT
.,TRBJ1-1,many,TRBV29-1,CSVSGRLNTEAFF,TGCAGCGTTTCGGGACGGTTGAACACTGAAGCTTTCTTT
.,TRBJ2-7,.,TRBV4-3,CASSQYRDSTYEQYF,TGCGCCAGCAGCCAATATCGGGACTCCACCTACGAGCAGTACTTC
.,TRBJ2-7,few,TRBV6-2/TRBV6-3,CASTKAVVYEQYF,TGTGCCAGCACCAAGGCTGTTGTCTACGAGCAGTACTTC
.,TRBJ2-7,.,TRBV9,CASSVGSRSYEQYF,TGTGCCAGCAGCGTAGGGTCTAGATCCTACGAGCAGTACTTC
.,TRBJ1-2,.,TRBV7-2,CASSRDHYGYTF,TGTGCCAGCAGCCGAGACCACTATGGCTACACCTTC
TRBD2,TRBJ2-3,few,TRBV19,CASSIGRGSSTDTQYF,TGTGCCAGTAGTATAGGGCGGGGGTCAAGCACAGATACGCAGTATTTT
.,TRBJ2-5,few,TRBV7-3,CASSLTFRETQYF,TGTGCCAGCAGCTTAACCTTTCGAGAGACCCAGTACTTC
TRBD2,TRBJ2-1,few,TRBV12-3/TRBV12-4,CASRLAGVVNEQFF,TGTGCCAGCAGGTTAGCGGGAGTTGTTAATGAGCAGTTCTTC
.,TRBJ2-1,.,TRBV7-7,CASSLTLFNEQFF,TGTGCTAGCAGCCTGACTCTTTTCAATGAGCAGTTCTTC
.,TRBJ2-2,many,TRBV2,CASSRLVSGELFF,TGTGCCAGCAGTCGACTAGTATCCGGGGAGCTGTTTTTT
TRBD1,TRBJ2-3,.,TRBV18,CASSPTGVDTQYF,TGTGCCAGCTCACCAACAGGGGTCGATACGCAGTATTTT
.,TRBJ2-7,.,TRBV6-2/TRBV6-3,CASSYSTMGGSIEQYF,TGTGCCAGCAGTTACTCGACAATGGGGGGTTCCATCGAGCAGTACTTC
TRBD2,TRBJ2-1,few,TRBV7-8,CASSLGLAAYNEQFF,TGTGCCAGCAGCCTGGGACTAGCGGCATACAATGAGCAGTTCTTC
TRBD1,TRBJ1-3,many,TRBV29-1,CSVEDGGQGSGNTIYF,TGCAGCGTTGAAGATGGGGGACAGGGGTCTGGAAACACCATATATTTT
.,TRBJ2-7,.,TRBV3-1,CASSQQGPYEQYF,TGTGCCAGCAGCCAGCAGGGTCCCTACGAGCAGTACTTC
.,TRBJ2-3,.,TRBV12-3/TRBV12-4,CASSPPTSTDTQYF,TGTGCCAGCAGTCCCCCGACTAGCACAGATACGCAGTATTTT
.,TRBJ2-7,few,TRBV27,CASSFGSEQYF,TGTGCCAGCAGTTTCGGAAGCGAGCAGTACTTC
.,TRBJ2-5,.,TRBV7-7,CASSLNEGETQYF,TGTGCTAGCAGCTTAAACGAAGGAGAGACCCAGTACTTC
.,TRBJ2-3,.,TRBV10-3,CAISEGTDTQYF,TGTGCCATCAGTGAGGGCACAGATACGCAGTATTTT
.,TRBJ2-3,.,TRBV29-1,CSAEGEGDTQYF,TGCAGCGCGGAAGGTGAAGGAGATACGCAGTATTTT
TRBD2,TRBJ2-7,few,TRBV29-1,CSVEELAGGYEQYF,TGCAGCGTTGAAGAACTAGCGGGAGGGTACGAGCAGTACTTC
.,TRBJ1-5,.,TRBV5-5,CASSLAGTVPRPQHF,TGTGCCAGCAGCTTGGCCGGGACGGTGCCAAGGCCCCAGCATTTT
.,TRBJ2-3,few,TRBV20-1,CAGATDTQYF,TGCGCGGGGGCTACAGATACGCAGTATTTT
TRBD2,TRBJ2-3,few,TRBV7-6,CASSQTSDFDTQYF,TGTGCCAGCAGCCAGACTAGCGATTTTGATACGCAGTATTTT
TRBD2,TRBJ2-7,.,TRBV24-1,CATSETSDPYEQYF,TGTGCCACCAGTGAGACTAGCGACCCCTACGAGCAGTACTTC
TRBD2,TRBJ2-1,few,TRBV7-9,CASFQTGGRSYNEQFF,TGTGCCAGCTTTCAAACGGGAGGGAGGTCCTACAATGAGCAGTTCTTC
.,TRBJ2-2,.,TRBV7-9,CASPYRVSSGELFF,TGTGCCAGTCCGTACAGGGTTTCAAGCGGGGAGCTGTTTTTT
.,TRBJ2-2,many,TRBV11-2,CASSLHPNTGELFF,TGTGCCAGCAGCTTACATCCGAACACCGGGGAGCTGTTTTTT
TRBD1,TRBJ2-5,.,TRBV11-2,CASSLDRDKTQYF,TGTGCCAGCAGCCTGGACAGGGATAAGACCCAGTACTTC
TRBD2,TRBJ2-1,.,TRBV7-7,CASSLARASGRFGEQFF,TGTGCTAGCAGCTTAGCGAGGGCTAGCGGGCGATTCGGTGAGCAGTTCTTC
TRBD2,TRBJ2-2,few,TRBV11-2,CASSKYGTSRSNTGELFF,TGTGCCAGCAGCAAATACGGGACTAGCCGATCGAACACCGGGGAGCTGTTTTTT
.,TRBJ1-3,many,TRBV5-5,CASTKTESGNTIYF,TGTGCCAGCACCAAAACTGAATCTGGAAACACCATATATTTT
.,TRBJ2-1,few,TRBV20-1,CSARAGYNEQFF,TGCAGTGCTAGAGCCGGGTACAATGAGCAGTTCTTC
.,TRBJ2-3,many,TRBV28,CASTPPAVRSTDTQYF,TGTGCCAGCACCCCCCCTGCGGTGCGAAGCACAGATACGCAGTATTTT
TRBD2,TRBJ2-3,.,TRBV5-1,CASSPAGVPDTQYF,TGCGCCAGCAGCCCGGCGGGGGTCCCAGATACGCAGTATTTT
.,TRBJ1-3,many,TRBV29-1,CRVALSSAGNTIYF,TGCAGAGTCGCCCTCTCATCGGCTGGAAACACCATATATTTT
.,TRBJ1-1,few,TRBV12-3/TRBV12-4,CASRIGGNTEAFF,TGTGCCAGCAGGATCGGGGGGAACACTGAAGCTTTCTTT
.,TRBJ2-1,few,TRBV5-1,CASSLVLGTFYNEQFF,TGCGCCAGCAGCTTGGTTCTCGGGACTTTCTACAATGAGCAGTTCTTC
.,TRBJ1-4,.,TRBV30,CAWSRSEKLFF,TGTGCCTGGAGTCGTAGCGAAAAACTGTTTTTT
.,TRBJ2-1,.,TRBV11-2,CASSVSRGGYNEQFF,TGTGCCAGCAGCGTGTCCCGGGGAGGCTACAATGAGCAGTTCTTC
.,TRBJ2-1,.,TRBV2,CASSEMRGSLSEQFF,TGTGCCAGCAGTGAAATGCGAGGGTCTCTTAGTGAGCAGTTCTTC
TRBD1,TRBJ2-2,.,TRBV5-1,CASMIQGVVAGELFF,TGCGCCAGCATGATCCAGGGGGTGGTCGCCGGGGAGCTGTTTTTT
.,TRBJ2-1,.,TRBV20-1,CSATDDFLSYNEQFF,TGCAGTGCCACCGACGACTTTCTCTCCTACAATGAGCAGTTCTTC
.,TRBJ2-1,.,TRBV9,CASSETGTPFWGQFF,TGTGCCAGCAGCGAAACCGGGACTCCCTTTTGGGGGCAGTTCTTC
.,TRBJ1-1,few,TRBV29-1,CSGTLFNTEAFF,TGCAGCGGGACACTGTTCAACACTGAAGCTTTCTTT
TRBD2,TRBJ2-4,many,TRBV28,CASRGLAGGPEYF,TGTGCCAGCAGAGGACTAGCGGGAGGGCCAGAGTACTTC
.,TRBJ1-3,.,TRBV19,CASTKLAGDGSGNTIYF,TGTGCCAGTACTAAACTCGCCGGGGACGGATCTGGAAACACCATATATTTT
.,TRBJ2-1,few,TRBV20-1,CSASSTNWNEQFF,TGCAGTGCTAGTAGCACTAACTGGAATGAGCAGTTCTTC